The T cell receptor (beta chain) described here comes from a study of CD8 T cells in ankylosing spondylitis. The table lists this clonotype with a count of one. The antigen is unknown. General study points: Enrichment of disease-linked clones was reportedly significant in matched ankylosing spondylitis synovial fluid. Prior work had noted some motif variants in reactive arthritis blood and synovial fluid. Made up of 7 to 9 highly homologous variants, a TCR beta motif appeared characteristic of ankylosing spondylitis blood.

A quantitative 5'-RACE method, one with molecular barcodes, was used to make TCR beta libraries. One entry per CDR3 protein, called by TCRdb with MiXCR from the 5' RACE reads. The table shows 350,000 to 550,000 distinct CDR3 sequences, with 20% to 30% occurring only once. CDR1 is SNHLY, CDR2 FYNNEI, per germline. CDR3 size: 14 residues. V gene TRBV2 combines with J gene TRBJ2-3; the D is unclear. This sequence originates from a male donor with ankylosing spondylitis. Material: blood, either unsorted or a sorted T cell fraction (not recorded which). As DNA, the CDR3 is TGTGCAGCACTGTCCAGCGAAGTCACAGATACGCAGTATTTT. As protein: CAALSSEVTDTQYF.